Below, 30 T cell receptor beta chains from the same sample are listed, as sequenced in a study of shared clonotypes between healthy human individuals. Profiled with immunoSEQ multiplex PCR; TCRdb holds only in-frame clones, not every one. The sample contains some 2,500,000 clones, approximately 93% of which appear only once. The material sequenced was naive CD4+ T cells from PBMCs. Noted subset: CD45RA+ positively selected. Every receptor here comes from a man aged 18 to 30 in good health. Some clones in this sample may be carry-over from other donors' samples.

J is TRBJ2-1 and V is TRBV5-4; TRBD2 aligns across 14 bases. The CDR3 has 16 amino acids. V lost 4 bases to trimming and J lost 7 bases; unmatched junction nucleotides: 7. Germline CDR1 SGHNT, CDR2 YYREEE (reference sequence). CDR3 protein: CASSIGGTSGSNEQFF. The CDR3 DNA reads TGTGCCAGCAGCATAGGGGGGACTAGCGGGAGTAATGAGCAGTTCTTC.

The chain has TRBV9 and TRBJ1-3; the match to TRBD1 covers 7 bases. CDR3 length equals 17 residues. V gave up 1 base and J gave up 2 bases; unmatched junction bases: 9. Germline CDR1 is SGDLS and CDR2 is YYNGEE. CDR3 in DNA: TGTGCCAGCAGCGTAATGGGGACAGTCTATCCTGGAAACACCATATATTTT. The encoded protein is CASSVMGTVYPGNTIYF.

J is TRBJ2-5 and V is TRBV30; D possibly corresponds to TRBD2 (5 bases). Germline V gives CDR1 GTSNPN, CDR2 SVGIG (reference sequence). This CDR3 contains 12 residues. Between the trimmed V and J ends, which lost 3 bases and 7 bases, there was a span of 12 bases. The CDR3 protein is CAWRSPGGTQYF. The CDR3 DNA reads TGTGCCTGGAGGTCCCCCGGAGGGACCCAGTACTTC.

This chain connects TRBV15 to TRBJ1-5; D is ambiguous. Germline-derived CDR1 and CDR2 are LNHNV and YYDKDF (reference sequence). V lost 0 bases and J lost 2, with 8 bases in between. The CDR3 loop spans 15 amino acids. The CDR3 is CATSRDPQGNQPQHF. CDR3 coding DNA: TGTGCCACCAGCAGAGATCCGCAGGGCAATCAGCCCCAGCATTTT.

The chain employs TRBV6-5 and TRBJ2-5; 15 bases align to TRBD2. CDR1 is MNHEY, CDR2 SVGAGI, per germline. Losses at the gene ends were 4 bases for V and 5 bases for J; bases not matched to a gene: 2. The CDR3 extends over 15 amino acids. The CDR3, as DNA: TGTGCCAGCAGTTTGGGGACTAGCGGGAGGGAGACCCAGTACTTC. This translates into CASSLGTSGRETQYF.

The chain is built from TRBV5-1 and TRBJ2-1, with TRBD2 identical over 7 bases. From germline, CDR1 is SGHRS and CDR2 YFSETQ. There are 13 residues in the CDR3. With 2 bases clipped from V and 9 bases from J, the junction kept 5 bases outside the gene matches. Here the CDR3 reads CASSFISSGEQFF. The CDR3 DNA reads as TGCGCCAGCAGCTTTATTTCTAGCGGTGAGCAGTTCTTC.

The chain uses TRBV9 and TRBJ2-3; 9 bases fit TRBD2. The V gene end was trimmed by 3 bases and the J gene end by 0 bases; junction bases not matched to a gene: 8. CDR1 is SGDLS, CDR2 YYNGEE, per germline. The CDR3 loop spans 17 amino acids. The CDR3 DNA sequence: TGTGCCAGCAGCGCGGGAACTAGCGGGTATAGCACAGATACGCAGTATTTT. Its translation: CASSAGTSGYSTDTQYF.

The chain has TRBV11-2 and TRBJ2-2; 9 bases match TRBD1. Unmatched junction bases numbered 15, after V lost 6 bases and J lost 4 bases. CDR3 length: 18 amino acids. CDR1 is SGHAT and CDR2 is FQNNGV in the germline V gene. The CDR3 region is CASRSLIRTGVRTGELFF. The CDR3 DNA sequence: TGTGCCAGCAGGTCTTTGATTAGGACAGGGGTACGCACCGGGGAGCTGTTTTTT.

The chain couples TRBV14 to TRBJ2-2; D gene unclear. From germline, CDR1 is SGHDN and CDR2 FVKESK. With 0 bases removed from V and 8 bases from J, the gap between germline ends came to 7 bases. The CDR3 extends over 13 amino acids. The CDR3 nucleotides read TGTGCCAGCAGCCAAGAGCTGAGAGGGGAGCTGTTTTTT. Amino acid sequence: CASSQELRGELFF.

The chain links TRBV7-3 to TRBJ2-7, with 7 bases fitting TRBD2. There are 14 residues in the CDR3. The V gene end was trimmed by 0 bases and the J gene end by 5 bases; junction bases not matched to a gene: 4. Looked up from germline, CDR1 is SGHTA and CDR2 is FQGTGA. The CDR3 nucleotides read TGTGCCAGCAGCTTAACAGCCGGGGGGAACGAGCAGTACTTC. This codes for CASSLTAGGNEQYF. The full variable domain, rest sourced from reference TRBV7-3 and TRBJ2-7, is GAGVSQTPSNKVTEKGKYVELRCDPISGHTALYWYRQSLGQGPEFLIYFQGTGAADDSGLPNDRFFAVRPEGSVSTLKIQRTERGDSAVYLCASSLTAGGNEQYFGPGTRLTVT.

The chain recombines TRBV6-6 with TRBJ2-7; D possibly corresponds to TRBD1 (6 bases). V lost 2 bases, J lost 0 bases, and 14 bases lay in between. CDR3 length: 16 amino acids. Germline V gene data show CDR1 as MNHNY and CDR2 as SVGAGI (reference sequence). The CDR3 loop reads CASSYARDTLSYEQYF. The CDR3 DNA reads TGTGCCAGCAGTTACGCCCGGGACACACTCTCCTACGAGCAGTACTTC.

This chain links TRBV28 with TRBJ2-5; 8 bases align to TRBD2. Gene TRBJ2-7 matches the end of the DNA better, so the J call may be wrong. The germline V gene encodes CDR1 MDHEN and CDR2 SYDVKM. The CDR3 runs to 13 residues. Written as DNA, the CDR3 is TGTGCCAGCAGTACGACTAGCGCAAACGAGCAGTACTTC. Encoded protein: CASSTTSANEQYF.

J is TRBJ2-2 and V is TRBV15; 12 bases agree with TRBD2. V shed 5 bases, J shed 8 bases, and the junction held 6 bases outside the gene matches. CDR1 and CDR2 from the germline V gene are LNHNV and YYDKDF (reference sequence). The CDR3 has 15 residues. In nucleotides, the CDR3 is TGTGCCACCAGCGGATGGGGACTAGCGGGTGGGGAGCTGTTTTTT. Protein: CATSGWGLAGGELFF.

The chain has TRBV28 and TRBJ2-2; no clear D. Trimming removed 8 bases from V and 3 bases from J, with 16 bases in between. This CDR3 region has 15 residues. Germline V lookup: CDR1 MDHEN, CDR2 SYDVKM. The CDR3 is CASSLVARDTGELFF. CDR3 in DNA: TGTGCCAGCTCCCTGGTGGCCCGAGACACCGGGGAGCTGTTTTTT.

The sample holds a few counts of this clone. The genes are TRBV9 and TRBJ2-1; 14 bases fit TRBD2. The germline V gene encodes CDR1 SGDLS and CDR2 YYNGEE. V was pared by 4 bases and J by 9 bases, with 9 bases of the junction left unmatched. The CDR3 has 16 amino acids. CDR3 nucleotide sequence: TGTGCCAGCAGCCTCGGGACTAGCGGGAGCCGGAGTGAGCAGTTCTTC. It translates to CASSLGTSGSRSEQFF.

This chain connects TRBV11-2 to TRBJ2-7; D possibly corresponds to TRBD2 (6 bases). Germline loops: CDR1 SGHAT, CDR2 FQNNGV. CDR3 length: 13 amino acids. The ends were cut back, 5 bases at V and 3 bases at J, with 11 bases in the middle. The DNA for the CDR3 is TGTGCCAGCAGCCGGGGACTGATCTACGAGCAGTACTTC. As protein: CASSRGLIYEQYF.

The chain couples TRBV10-3 to TRBJ2-2; 12 bases fit TRBD1. The germline V gene encodes CDR1 ENHRY and CDR2 SYGVKD. J was trimmed by 6 bases and V by 10 bases; bases with no gene match: 6. The CDR3 loop spans 14 amino acids. The CDR3 region is CATRDRGLAGELFF. The CDR3 bases are TGTGCCACCAGGGACAGGGGGCTCGCCGGGGAGCTGTTTTTT.

The chain recombines TRBV9 with TRBJ2-2, with 10 bases fitting TRBD1. Trimming cost V 0 bases and J 4 bases; bases outside gene matches: 6. This CDR3 contains 17 residues. In germline, CDR1 is SGDLS, CDR2 YYNGEE. The CDR3 loop is CASSVAGDRGVTGELFF. CDR3 DNA sequence: TGTGCCAGCAGCGTAGCGGGGGACAGGGGTGTCACCGGGGAGCTGTTTTTT.

This clone was observed a single time. The genes are TRBV5-1 and TRBJ1-6; a weak D match, TRBD1 (5 bases). CDR1 and CDR2 (germline): SGHRS, YFSETQ. With 1 base removed from V and 3 bases from J, the gap between germline ends came to 11 bases. CDR3 length: 16 amino acids. The CDR3 nucleotides read TGCGCCAGCAGCTTGAATCAGGGCAACTATAATTCACCCCTCCACTTT. It encodes CASSLNQGNYNSPLHF.

V gene TRBV19 combines with J gene TRBJ2-5; TRBD1 matches at 7 bases. CDR1 LNHDA and CDR2 SQIVND come from the germline V gene (reference sequence). Trimming took 6 bases from V and 1 from J; bases not matched to a gene: 5. This CDR3 has 14 residues. The DNA of the CDR3 is TGTGCCAGTAGGCTGACAGGGACCCAAGAGACCCAGTACTTC. It codes for CASRLTGTQETQYF.

This clone was observed once. V usage is TRBV9 and J usage is TRBJ1-2; D is ambiguous. This CDR3 spans 15 amino acids. Deletions cut 0 bases from V and 2 bases from J, with 11 bases between. Germline-derived CDR1 and CDR2 are SGDLS and YYNGEE. The CDR3 loop is CASSVATGSNYGYTF. The CDR3 DNA reads TGTGCCAGCAGCGTAGCTACGGGCAGCAACTATGGCTACACCTTC. Full variable domain (remainder filled in from reference TRBV9 and TRBJ1-2): DSGVTQTPKHLITATGQRVTLRCSPRSGDLSVYWYQQSLDQGLQFLIQYYNGEERAKGNILERFSAQQFPDLHSELNLSSLELGDSALYFCASSVATGSNYGYTFGSGTRLTVV.

This clone was found once. CDR3 nucleotides: TGTGCCAGCAGTCCCCGGGACAGGGTCACTGAAGCTTTCTTT. Residues: CASSPRDRVTEAFF. The chain has TRBV5-4 and TRBJ1-1; 9 nucleotides align to TRBD1. CDR1 and CDR2 from the germline V gene are SGHNT and YYREEE (reference sequence). The CDR3 has 14 residues. The J segment lost 4 bases and the V segment lost 5 bases, leaving 6 bases of the junction unmatched. Looking up the rest from reference TRBV5-4 and TRBJ1-1 gives the full variable domain: ETGVTQSPTHLIKTRGQQVTLRCSSQSGHNTVSWYQQALGQGPQFIFQYYREEENGRGNFPPRFSGLQFPNYSSELNVNALELDDSALYLCASSPRDRVTEAFFGQGTRLTVV.

The chain recombines TRBV11-2 with TRBJ2-5; D ambiguous. The CDR3 runs to 13 residues. The V gene lost 3 bases and the J gene lost 5 bases, with 10 bases spanning the gap. CDR1 SGHAT and CDR2 FQNNGV come from the germline V gene. The CDR3 spells CASSLSDRETQYF. The CDR3 nucleotides are TGTGCCAGCAGCTTGTCTGATCGGGAGACCCAGTACTTC.

The gene calls are TRBV30 and TRBJ2-7; D is undetermined. CDR1 and CDR2 from the germline V gene are GTSNPN and SVGIG (reference sequence). V shed 3 bases and J shed 9 bases, with 21 bases lying between them. The CDR3 runs 14 residues. The CDR3 is CAWRRLGQLDGQYF. CDR3 nucleotide sequence: TGTGCCTGGAGGAGACTGGGCCAGCTTGATGGGCAGTACTTC.

The CDR3 here is CASSVRGHQGSEQYF. DNA of the CDR3: TGTGCCAGCAGCGTAAGGGGTCACCAGGGAAGCGAGCAGTACTTC. The chain joins TRBV9 to TRBJ2-7; the D gene is possibly TRBD1 (5 bases). CDR1 and CDR2 from the germline V gene are SGDLS and YYNGEE. V gave up 1 base and J gave up 6 bases, with 17 bases separating them. CDR3 length equals 15 residues.

The CDR3 region is CASSPGGGAKVIQYF. In DNA form, the CDR3 reads TGCGCCAGCAGCCCCGGGGGGGGCGCGAAGGTCATTCAGTACTTC. V usage is TRBV5-1 and J usage is TRBJ2-4; 8 bases fit TRBD2. V lost 4 bases to trimming and J lost 9 bases; unmatched junction nucleotides: 12. This CDR3 has 15 residues. In germline, CDR1 is SGHRS, CDR2 YFSETQ. Full variable domain (outside the CDR3, taken from reference TRBV5-1 and TRBJ2-4): KAGVTQTPRYLIKTRGQQVTLSCSPISGHRSVSWYQQTPGQGLQFLFEYFSETQRNKGNFPGRFSGRQFSNSRSEMNVSTLELGDSALYLCASSPGGGAKVIQYFGAGTRLSVL.

This clone was recorded once. This rearrangement joins TRBV5-5 to TRBJ1-5, with D possibly matching TRBD1 (5 bases). Germline CDR1 and CDR2: SGHKS and YYEKEE (reference sequence). The length of the CDR3 is 17 residues. The V end lost 4 bases, the J end lost 3 bases, and 20 bases lay between the germline ends. The DNA for the CDR3 is TGTGCCAGCAGCCCACGGGCCGGGGGAGGTTACAATCAGCCCCAGCATTTT. It is translated as CASSPRAGGGYNQPQHF.

This clone was found a few times. The genes are TRBV28 and TRBJ1-2; the D gene is possibly TRBD1 (6 bases). V was cut by 2 bases and J by 6 bases, with 19 bases left in between. CDR3 length equals 16 residues. The germline V gene has CDR1 MDHEN and CDR2 SYDVKM. CDR3 sequence: CASSLSTGGGWNGYTF. The CDR3 nucleotides are TGTGCCAGCAGTTTAAGTACCGGGGGCGGATGGAATGGCTACACCTTC.

The chain carries TRBV7-7 and TRBJ2-1, with 9 positions matching TRBD2. There are 14 residues in the CDR3. CDR1 is SSHAT, CDR2 FNYEAQ, per germline (reference sequence). The J segment lost 8 bases and the V segment lost 5 bases, leaving 7 bases of the junction unmatched. CDR3 in DNA: TGTGCCAGCAGCGCTAGCGGGGTGGGCGATGAGCAGTTCTTC. It codes for CASSASGVGDEQFF.

The chain recombines TRBV11-2 with TRBJ2-1; 12 bases align to TRBD2. CDR3 length equals 15 residues. The trim removed 4 bases at V and 10 bases at J, leaving 8 bases unmatched. Germline V gene data show CDR1 as SGHAT and CDR2 as FQNNGV. Here the CDR3 reads CASSSRLAGVWEQFF. The CDR3 coding sequence is TGTGCCAGCAGCTCTCGACTAGCGGGAGTTTGGGAGCAGTTCTTC. The complete variable domain, with remaining parts taken from reference TRBV11-2 and TRBJ2-1, reads EAGVAQSPRYKIIEKRQSVAFWCNPISGHATLYWYQQILGQGPKLLIQFQNNGVVDDSQLPKDRFSAERLKGVDSTLKIQPAKLEDSAVYLCASSSRLAGVWEQFFGPGTRLTVL.